These 28 T cell receptor beta chains share one sample of origin, sequenced in a study of blood T cell repertoires in COVID-19. Measured with immunoSEQ multiplex PCR; TCRdb has only the in-frame clones, and not every one. The data show about 280,000 clones, approximately 85% seen once. Sequencing used peripheral blood. All receptors come from a woman aged 65 to 85 with acute or convalescent COVID-19.

V gene TRBV3-1 (or the pseudogene TRBV3-2) combines with J gene TRBJ2-5; possible D gene TRBD1, 5 bases. Germline CDR1 and CDR2: LGHDT and YNNKEL (reference sequence). Trimming stripped 6 bases from V and 3 bases from J, with 14 bases between. The CDR3 covers 14 residues. The chain's CDR3 is CASRHTGQKETQYF. CDR3 in DNA: TGTGCCAGCAGGCACACCGGACAAAAAGAGACCCAGTACTTC.

The chain couples TRBV3-1 (or the pseudogene TRBV3-2) to TRBJ2-2; 9 bases match TRBD1. This CDR3 has 14 residues. J gave up 7 bases and V 7 bases, and 7 bases lay outside the gene matches. Germline V gives CDR1 LGHDT, CDR2 YNNKEL (reference sequence). CDR3 sequence (DNA): TGTGCCAGCAAAAGGGACAGGGACGGCGGGGAGCTGTTTTTT. Translated, it gives CASKRDRDGGELFF.

This chain connects TRBV4-2 to TRBJ2-1, with 7 bases matching TRBD2. Unmatched junction bases numbered 5, after V lost 4 bases and J lost 8 bases. In germline, CDR1 is LGHNA, CDR2 YNFKEQ. The CDR3 loop spans 13 amino acids. The CDR3, as DNA: TGTGCCAGCAGCCCCAGGGCGGGGGATGAGCAGTTCTTC. Amino acid sequence: CASSPRAGDEQFF.

The J gene is TRBJ2-5, the V gene TRBV7-9, with 11 bases aligning to TRBD1. The CDR3 extends over 15 amino acids. The V segment lost 5 bases and the J segment 5 bases; nucleotides outside the gene matches: 7. Germline CDR1 reads SEHNR; CDR2 reads FQNEAQ (reference sequence). The CDR3 bases are TGTGCCAGCAGCCGGACAGGGGGCGCGGGGGAGACCCAGTACTTC. This encodes CASSRTGGAGETQYF.

This rearrangement joins TRBV12-5 to TRBJ1-5; possibly TRBD1 for D (5 bases). CDR3 length: 14 residues. V lost 7 bases and J lost 2, with 12 bases in between. Germline lookup yields CDR1 LGHNT and CDR2 FRNRAP. The CDR3 sequence: CASVWGVGNQPQHF. CDR3 DNA: TGTGCTAGTGTCTGGGGGGTAGGCAATCAGCCCCAGCATTTT.

The rearrangement joins TRBV12-5 to TRBJ2-3; 8 bases agree with TRBD1. CDR1 and CDR2 from the germline V gene are LGHNT and FRNRAP. V lost 2 bases and J lost 10; bases outside the gene matches: 8. This CDR3 is 14 amino acids long. CDR3 nucleotide sequence: TGTGCTAGTGGTTTGATGATCGGACAGGGAGCGCAGTATTTT. Protein: CASGLMIGQGAQYF.

The CDR3 coding sequence is TGTGCCAGCAGCGAAATGGACAGGGGCTATAATTCACCCCTCCACTTT. This translates into CASSEMDRGYNSPLHF. The chain combines TRBV7-3 with TRBJ1-6, with 9 positions matching TRBD1. CDR1 and CDR2 from the germline V gene are SGHTA and FQGTGA. With V trimmed by 5 bases and J by 3 bases, 5 bases remained unmatched. The CDR3 covers 16 residues.

CDR3 sequence (DNA): TGTGCCAGTAGGGATCGACAGGGGGTGGTTACTGAAGCTTTCTTT. It translates to CASRDRQGVVTEAFF. The chain employs TRBV19 and TRBJ1-1; 9 nucleotides match TRBD1. The CDR3 covers 15 residues. Looked up from germline, CDR1 is LNHDA and CDR2 is SQIVND (reference sequence). The V gene end was trimmed by 6 bases and the J gene end by 5 bases; junction bases not matched to a gene: 10.

The genes are TRBV13 and TRBJ1-2, with TRBD1 as a possible D gene (5 bases). With 5 bases removed from V and 2 bases from J, the gap between germline ends came to 9 bases. The CDR3 consists of 13 residues. Per germline, CDR1 PRHDT and CDR2 FYEKMQ (reference sequence). The CDR3 DNA sequence: TGTGCCAGCAGCGCGGGACGGAACTATGGCTACACCTTC. Its translation is CASSAGRNYGYTF.

V and J are TRBV4-1 and TRBJ1-2, with D unresolved. This CDR3 has 12 residues. Germline V lookup: CDR1 MGHRA, CDR2 YSYEKL. Trimming took 1 base from V and 7 from J, leaving 7 bases between them. The CDR3 reads CASSQVLGGYTF. CDR3 bases: TGCGCCAGCAGCCAAGTTCTAGGTGGCTACACCTTC.

The V call is TRBV7-3, the J call TRBJ2-5; a weak D match, TRBD2 (6 bases). This CDR3 is built from 13 residues. Germline V gives CDR1 SGHTA, CDR2 FQGTGA. Trimming cost V 5 bases and J 4 bases, with 11 bases left between them. The CDR3 here is CASSAGPTETQYF. The CDR3 region has the DNA TGTGCCAGCAGCGCGGGGCCAACAGAGACCCAGTACTTC. The full variable domain, its missing parts supplied by reference TRBV7-3 and TRBJ2-5, is GAGVSQTPSNKVTEKGKYVELRCDPISGHTALYWYRQSLGQGPEFLIYFQGTGAADDSGLPNDRFFAVRPEGSVSTLKIQRTERGDSAVYLCASSAGPTETQYFGPGTRLLVL.

The chain links TRBV9 to TRBJ1-1; possible D gene TRBD1, 6 bases. V lost 2 bases and J 1 base, leaving 12 bases between the germline ends. Germline V gene sequence: CDR1 SGDLS, CDR2 YYNGEE. This CDR3 comprises 15 residues. Here the CDR3 reads CASSVDGQSNTEAFF. The DNA for the CDR3 is TGTGCCAGCAGCGTCGACGGACAGTCGAACACTGAAGCTTTCTTT.

V is TRBV30 and J is TRBJ1-2; D is possibly TRBD1 (6 bases). CDR1 and CDR2 from the germline V gene are GTSNPN and SVGIG (reference sequence). This CDR3 has 15 residues. V gave up 3 bases and J gave up 5 bases, with 19 bases separating them. The CDR3 region has the DNA TGTGCCTGGAGCCCTGAACCCAGGGGACGATATGGCTACACCTTC. Protein sequence: CAWSPEPRGRYGYTF.

The J gene is TRBJ2-7, the V gene TRBV11-2; TRBD1 aligns across 7 bases. The germline gives CDR1 SGHAT, CDR2 FQNNGV. V lost 5 bases and J lost 5; bases outside the gene matches: 9. The CDR3 consists of 14 residues. The CDR3 coding sequence is TGTGCCAGCAGCACCTGGACAGGATCGGACGAGCAGTACTTC. As protein: CASSTWTGSDEQYF. The full variable domain, in which reference TRBV11-2 and TRBJ2-7 provide the parts outside the CDR3, is EAGVAQSPRYKIIEKRQSVAFWCNPISGHATLYWYQQILGQGPKLLIQFQNNGVVDDSQLPKDRFSAERLKGVDSTLKIQPAKLEDSAVYLCASSTWTGSDEQYFGPGTRLTVT.

V usage is TRBV9 and J usage is TRBJ2-7, with TRBD2 as a possible D gene (6 bases). The better agreement between TRBJ2-5 and the DNA end casts doubt on the J call. CDR1 and CDR2 (germline): SGDLS, YYNGEE. The CDR3 totals 15 residues. The CDR3 DNA follows: TGTGCCAGCAGCACCCGGGACTTAGTAAGAGAGACCCAGTACTTC. Translation: CASSTRDLVRETQYF.

The chain combines TRBV5-4 with TRBJ1-2; tentatively, D is TRBD1 (6 bases). Germline CDR1 and CDR2: SGHNT and YYREEE (reference sequence). There are 14 residues in the CDR3. Trimming left V 7 bases short and J 3 bases short, with 16 bases between. The CDR3 spells CASFTWDNYYGYTF. The CDR3 DNA follows: TGTGCCAGCTTCACCTGGGACAATTACTATGGCTACACCTTC.

J is TRBJ1-1 and V is TRBV5-5; no clear D. Trimming took off 0 bases at V and 0 bases at J, with 12 bases between the two ends. The germline V gene has CDR1 SGHKS and CDR2 YYEKEE (reference sequence). CDR3 length equals 16 residues. Here the CDR3 DNA reads TGTGCCAGCAGCTTGGCCCCCCTAGGCGTGAACACTGAAGCTTTCTTT. Its translation: CASSLAPLGVNTEAFF.

The CDR3 bases are TGTGCCAGCAGCCCGCGGACAGCGGGAGTACGGGGCTACACCTTC. This gives the protein CASSPRTAGVRGYTF. The V call is TRBV7-8, the J call TRBJ1-2; D possibly corresponds to TRBD1 (6 bases). This CDR3 comprises 15 residues. CDR1 is SGHVS and CDR2 is FQNEAQ in the germline V gene. Trimming stripped 5 bases from V and 8 bases from J, with 21 bases between. Filled out from reference TRBV7-8 and TRBJ1-2, the complete variable domain reads GAGVSQSPRYKVAKRGQDVALRCDPISGHVSLFWYQQALGQGPEFLTYFQNEAQLDKSGLPSDRFFAERPEGSVSTLKIQRTQQEDSAVYLCASSPRTAGVRGYTFGSGTRLTVV.

The genes are TRBV3-1 (or the pseudogene TRBV3-2) and TRBJ2-1; possibly TRBD2 for D (5 bases). V lost 2 bases to trimming and J lost 9 bases, with 11 bases between them. This CDR3 has 13 residues. Germline CDR1 and CDR2: LGHDT and YNNKEL (reference sequence). This chain's CDR3 is CASSQSLTSEQFF. The CDR3 DNA reads TGTGCCAGCAGCCAAAGCCTAACTAGTGAGCAGTTCTTC.

This chain uses TRBV2 with TRBJ2-7; D is possibly TRBD1 (6 bases). V gave up 7 bases and J gave up 4 bases, with 35 bases separating them. Germline lookup yields CDR1 SNHLY and CDR2 FYNNEI. There are 20 residues in the CDR3. Here the CDR3 DNA reads TGTGCCAGCAAGCTCCCTGAATCATCCGACAGCTCCTACAGGGAATACGAGCAGTACTTC. It specifies CASKLPESSDSSYREYEQYF.

The CDR3: CAWSASSHPVGGYTF. The CDR3 nucleotides are TGTGCCTGGAGTGCCAGCTCCCACCCGGTCGGGGGCTACACCTTC. The chain couples TRBV30 to TRBJ1-2, with D hard to call. The CDR3 length is 15 residues. Germline CDR1 is GTSNPN and CDR2 is SVGIG (reference sequence). The V end was cut by 1 base, the J end by 8 bases, with 20 bases between.

The chain links TRBV6-6 to TRBJ2-1; TRBD2 is a possible D gene (5 bases). CDR3 length: 12 residues. CDR1 and CDR2 (germline): MNHNY, SVGAGI (reference sequence). V lost 5 bases and J 9 bases, leaving 11 bases between the germline ends. CDR3 DNA sequence: TGTGCCAGCAGTGGACCGGGGTGTGAGCAGTTCTTC. This codes for CASSGPGCEQFF.

This clone showed up just a few times. This chain uses TRBV14 with TRBJ1-2; D may be TRBD1 (5 bases). V lost 4 bases and J 8 bases, leaving 14 bases between the germline ends. Germline V gene data show CDR1 as SGHDN and CDR2 as FVKESK. The CDR3 has 13 residues. The CDR3 DNA follows: TGTGCCAGCAGCCTTTCCAGGGTGGGAGGCTACACCTTC. Translating gives CASSLSRVGGYTF.

The chain couples TRBV18 to TRBJ2-1; TRBD1 matches at 11 bases. Germline trimming cut 2 bases from V and 7 bases from J; bases unmatched to any gene: 7. Germline loops: CDR1 KGHSH, CDR2 LQKENI. The CDR3 covers 16 residues. The chain's CDR3 is CASSPIGTGGRNEQFF. In DNA, the CDR3 is TGTGCCAGCTCACCAATCGGGACAGGGGGGAGGAATGAGCAGTTCTTC.

This clone was seen once. V usage is TRBV28 and J usage is TRBJ1-4; possible D gene TRBD1, 5 bases. Trimming shortened V by 4 bases and J by 10 bases, and 10 bases separated the two germline ends. Germline assignment: CDR1 MDHEN and CDR2 SYDVKM. The CDR3 has 12 amino acids. In nucleotides, the CDR3 is TGTGCCAGCAGTTCTGGGGCCGGAAAACTGTTTTTT. As protein: CASSSGAGKLFF.

This clone was seen a single time. This sequence joins TRBV20-1 and TRBJ2-1; D might be TRBD1 (6 bases). The V gene lost 3 bases and the J gene lost 0 bases, with 15 bases spanning the gap. The germline gives CDR1 DFQATT, CDR2 SNEGSKA (reference sequence). The CDR3 has 16 residues. CDR3 DNA: TGCAGTGCTAGTCCTGCAGGGGCCGACTCCTACAATGAGCAGTTCTTC. It encodes CSASPAGADSYNEQFF.

The chain recombines TRBV5-1 with TRBJ2-3; D is ambiguous. Trimming pared 7 bases from V and 1 base from J, leaving 10 bases between. Germline V gives CDR1 SGHRS, CDR2 YFSETQ. The CDR3 has 13 amino acids. CDR3 bases: TGCGCCAGCGAAGCCATGGGCACAGATACGCAGTATTTT. Translating gives CASEAMGTDTQYF.

The chain couples TRBV18 to TRBJ2-5, with D possibly matching TRBD2 (6 bases). The CDR3 has 13 residues. Germline assignment: CDR1 KGHSH and CDR2 LQKENI. Trimming pared 5 bases from V and 7 bases from J, leaving 14 bases between. This CDR3 is CASSSTPEGTQYF. The CDR3 DNA sequence: TGTGCCAGCTCATCCACCCCGGAGGGGACCCAGTACTTC.